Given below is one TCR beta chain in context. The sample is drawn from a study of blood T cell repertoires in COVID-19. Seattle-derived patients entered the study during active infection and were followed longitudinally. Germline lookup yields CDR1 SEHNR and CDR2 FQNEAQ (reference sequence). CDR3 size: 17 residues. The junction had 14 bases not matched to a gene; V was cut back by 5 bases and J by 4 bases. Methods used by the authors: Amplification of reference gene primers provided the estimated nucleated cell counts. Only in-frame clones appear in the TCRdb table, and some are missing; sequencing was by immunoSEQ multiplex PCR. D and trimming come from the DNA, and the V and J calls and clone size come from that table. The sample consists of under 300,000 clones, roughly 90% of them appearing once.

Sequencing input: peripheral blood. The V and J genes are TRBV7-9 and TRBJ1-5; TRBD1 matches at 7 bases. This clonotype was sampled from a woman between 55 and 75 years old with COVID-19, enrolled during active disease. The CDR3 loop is CASSLSAGTAYNQPQHF. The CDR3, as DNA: TGTGCCAGCAGCCTTAGTGCCGGGACAGCTTATAATCAGCCCCAGCATTTT. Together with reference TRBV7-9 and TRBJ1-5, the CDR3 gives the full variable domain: DTGVSQNPRHKITKRGQNVTFRCDPISEHNRLYWYRQTLGQGPEFLTYFQNEAQLEKSRLLSDRFSAERPKGSFSTLEIQRTEQGDSAMYLCASSLSAGTAYNQPQHFGDGTRLSIL.